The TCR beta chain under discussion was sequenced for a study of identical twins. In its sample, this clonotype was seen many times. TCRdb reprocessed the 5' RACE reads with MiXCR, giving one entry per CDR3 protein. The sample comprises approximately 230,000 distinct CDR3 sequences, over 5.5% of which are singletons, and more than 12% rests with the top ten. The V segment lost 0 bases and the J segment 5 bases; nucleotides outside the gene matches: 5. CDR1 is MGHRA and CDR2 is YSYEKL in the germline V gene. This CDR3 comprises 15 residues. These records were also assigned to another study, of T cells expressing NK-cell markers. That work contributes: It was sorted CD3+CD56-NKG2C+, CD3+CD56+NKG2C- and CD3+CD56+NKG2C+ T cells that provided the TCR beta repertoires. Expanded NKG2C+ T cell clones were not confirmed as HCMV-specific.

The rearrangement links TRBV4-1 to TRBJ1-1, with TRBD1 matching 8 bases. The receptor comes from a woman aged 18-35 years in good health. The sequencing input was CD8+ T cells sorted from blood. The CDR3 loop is CASSQDQQGGTEAFF. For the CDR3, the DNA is TGCGCCAGCAGCCAAGATCAACAGGGGGGTACTGAAGCTTTCTTT.